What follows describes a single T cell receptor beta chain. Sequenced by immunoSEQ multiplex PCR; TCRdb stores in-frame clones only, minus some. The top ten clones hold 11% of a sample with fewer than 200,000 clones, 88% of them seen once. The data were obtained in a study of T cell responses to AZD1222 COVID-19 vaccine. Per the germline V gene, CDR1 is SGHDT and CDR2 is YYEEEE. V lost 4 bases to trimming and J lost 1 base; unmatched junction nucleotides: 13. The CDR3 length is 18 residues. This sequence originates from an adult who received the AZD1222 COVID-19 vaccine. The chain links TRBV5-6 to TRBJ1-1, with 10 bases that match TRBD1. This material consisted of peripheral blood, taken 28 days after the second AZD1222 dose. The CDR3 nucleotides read TGTGCCAGCAGCCCCGACAGGGGGCCAGGGGACCAGAACACTGAAGCTTTCTTT. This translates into CASSPDRGPGDQNTEAFF.